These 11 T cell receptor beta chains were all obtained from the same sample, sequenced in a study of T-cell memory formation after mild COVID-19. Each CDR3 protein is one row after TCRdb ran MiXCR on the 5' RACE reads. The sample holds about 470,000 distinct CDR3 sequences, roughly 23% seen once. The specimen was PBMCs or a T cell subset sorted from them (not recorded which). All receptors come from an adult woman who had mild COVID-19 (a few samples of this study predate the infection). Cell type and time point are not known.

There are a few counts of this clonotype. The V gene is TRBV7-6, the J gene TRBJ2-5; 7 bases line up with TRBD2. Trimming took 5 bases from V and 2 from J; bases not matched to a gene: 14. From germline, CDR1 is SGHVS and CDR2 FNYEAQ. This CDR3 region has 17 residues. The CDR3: CASSPVPREPGQETQYF. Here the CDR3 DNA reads TGTGCCAGCAGCCCCGTCCCGCGGGAGCCGGGGCAAGAGACCCAGTACTTC.

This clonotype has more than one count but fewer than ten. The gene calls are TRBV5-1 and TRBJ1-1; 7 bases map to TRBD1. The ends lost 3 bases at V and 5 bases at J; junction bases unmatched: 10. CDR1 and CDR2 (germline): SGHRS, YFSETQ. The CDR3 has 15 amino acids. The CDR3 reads CASSSSGTAVTEAFF. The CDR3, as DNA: TGCGCCAGCAGCTCCTCGGGGACAGCGGTGACTGAAGCTTTCTTT.

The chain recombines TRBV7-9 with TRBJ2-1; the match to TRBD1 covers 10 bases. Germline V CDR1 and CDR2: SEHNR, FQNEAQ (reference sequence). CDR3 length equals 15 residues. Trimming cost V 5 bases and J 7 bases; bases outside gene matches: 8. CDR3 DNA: TGTGCCAGCAGCGGCAGACCGGGACAGGGGAATGAGCAGTTCTTC. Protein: CASSGRPGQGNEQFF.

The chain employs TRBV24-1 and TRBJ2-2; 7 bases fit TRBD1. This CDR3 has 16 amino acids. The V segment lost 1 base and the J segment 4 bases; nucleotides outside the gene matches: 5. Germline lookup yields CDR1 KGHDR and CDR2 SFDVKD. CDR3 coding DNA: TGTGCCACCAGTGATTTCAGGGGGTTGGTCACCGGGGAGCTGTTTTTT. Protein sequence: CATSDFRGLVTGELFF.

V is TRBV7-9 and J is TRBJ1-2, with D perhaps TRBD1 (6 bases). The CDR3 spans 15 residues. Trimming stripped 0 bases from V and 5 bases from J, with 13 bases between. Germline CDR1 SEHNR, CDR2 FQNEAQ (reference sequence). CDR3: CASSLADSVIYGYTF. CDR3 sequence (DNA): TGTGCCAGCAGCTTAGCGGACAGCGTGATTTATGGCTACACCTTC.

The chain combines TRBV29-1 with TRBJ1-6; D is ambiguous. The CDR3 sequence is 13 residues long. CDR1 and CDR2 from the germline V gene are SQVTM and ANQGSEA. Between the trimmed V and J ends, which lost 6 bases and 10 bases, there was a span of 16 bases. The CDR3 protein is CSVRTGINSPLHF. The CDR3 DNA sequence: TGCAGCGTCCGGACGGGGATTAACTCACCCCTCCACTTT.

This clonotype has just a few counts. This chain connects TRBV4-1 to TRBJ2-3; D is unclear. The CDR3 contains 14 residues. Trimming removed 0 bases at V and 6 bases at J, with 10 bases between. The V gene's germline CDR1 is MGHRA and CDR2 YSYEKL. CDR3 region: CASSQDPVLDTQYF. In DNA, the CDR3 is TGCGCCAGCAGCCAAGACCCGGTCCTGGATACGCAGTATTTT.

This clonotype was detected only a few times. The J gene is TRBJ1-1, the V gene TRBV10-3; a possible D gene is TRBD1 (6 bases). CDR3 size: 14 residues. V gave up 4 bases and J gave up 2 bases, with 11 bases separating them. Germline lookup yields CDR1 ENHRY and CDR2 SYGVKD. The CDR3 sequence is CAISAQGVNTEAFF. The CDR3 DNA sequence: TGTGCCATCAGTGCACAGGGAGTTAACACTGAAGCTTTCTTT.

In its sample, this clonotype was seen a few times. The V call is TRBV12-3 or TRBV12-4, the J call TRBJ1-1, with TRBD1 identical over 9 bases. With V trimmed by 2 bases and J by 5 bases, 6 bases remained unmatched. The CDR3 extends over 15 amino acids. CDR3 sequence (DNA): TGTGCCAGCAGTTTAAAACAGGGGGCGCGTACTGAAGCTTTCTTT. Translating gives CASSLKQGARTEAFF.

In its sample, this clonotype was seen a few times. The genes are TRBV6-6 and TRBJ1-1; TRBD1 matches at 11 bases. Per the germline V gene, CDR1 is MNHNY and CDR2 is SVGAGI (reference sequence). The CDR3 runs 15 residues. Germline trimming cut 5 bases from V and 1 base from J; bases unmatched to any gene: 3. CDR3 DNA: TGTGCCAGCAGTGGACAGGGGGCTCGGAACACTGAAGCTTTCTTT. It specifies CASSGQGARNTEAFF.

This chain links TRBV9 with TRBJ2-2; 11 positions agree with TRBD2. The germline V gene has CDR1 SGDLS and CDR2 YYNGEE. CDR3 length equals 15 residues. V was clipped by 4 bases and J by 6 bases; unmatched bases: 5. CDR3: CASSLRTSGSGELFF. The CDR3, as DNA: TGTGCCAGCAGCCTCCGGACTAGCGGGTCCGGGGAGCTGTTTTTT.